The 11 T cell receptor beta chains below all came from one sample that was sequenced in a study of CD8+CD57+ T cells in acquired aplastic anemia. Patients sequenced had flow cytometry evidence of CD8+CD57+ cell expansion. The use of genomic DNA as template underpinned the TCR beta VDJ and CDR3 profiling. TCRdb re-called the reads through MiXCR, storing one row per CDR3 protein. The data show hundreds of thousands of distinct CDR3 sequences, roughly 34% seen once. Material for sequencing was sorted CD4+, CD8+, or CD8+CD57+ T cells (not recorded which) from PBMCs. These receptors were taken from a human donor with aplastic anemia.

This chain connects TRBV15 to TRBJ1-4; no firm D call. The V and J ends lost 0 bases and 7 bases respectively, with 15 bases between them. The germline V gene has CDR1 LNHNV and CDR2 YYDKDF (reference sequence). The CDR3 has 16 residues. The CDR3 reads CATSRDPYLAGEKLFF. CDR3 in DNA: TGTGCCACCAGCAGAGACCCTTATTTGGCAGGTGAAAAACTGTTTTTT.

This chain uses TRBV11-1 with TRBJ2-3; TRBD2 aligns across 12 bases. Germline V CDR1 and CDR2: SGHAT, FQDESV (reference sequence). Trimming removed 5 bases from V and 0 bases from J; junction bases left unmatched: 3. There are 16 residues in the CDR3. CDR3 in amino acids: CASSATSGGSTDTQYF. As DNA, the CDR3 is TGTGCCAGCAGCGCGACTAGCGGGGGAAGCACAGATACGCAGTATTTT.

This chain connects TRBV3-1 to TRBJ2-7; D gene uncertain. The CDR3 runs 13 residues. V dropped 0 bases and J dropped 7 bases, with 10 bases sitting between them. Germline loops: CDR1 LGHDT, CDR2 YNNKEL (reference sequence). The DNA for the CDR3 is TGTGCCAGCAGCCAAGATTCTCAGCGAGAGCAGTACTTC. This codes for CASSQDSQREQYF.

The V gene is TRBV2, the J gene TRBJ2-7; 7 nucleotides align to TRBD2. With V trimmed by 6 bases and J by 0 bases, 11 bases remained unmatched. Germline CDR1 SNHLY, CDR2 FYNNEI. The CDR3 has 16 amino acids. Here the CDR3 DNA reads TGTGCCAGCAGCCCGACCTCGGGAGGTAGCTCCTACGAGCAGTACTTC. Protein sequence: CASSPTSGGSSYEQYF.

Remarks on this clonotype: A single base separates this from a much larger clone, so it may be a read error. Here the CDR3 reads CASKGLAGTDTQYF. The CDR3 DNA sequence: TGTGCCAGCAAAGGACTAGCGGGGACAGATACGCAGTATTTT. This chain joins TRBV2 and TRBJ2-3; 12 bases agree with TRBD2. The CDR3 has 14 residues. Germline V lookup: CDR1 SNHLY, CDR2 FYNNEI. Trimming at V came to 7 bases and at J to 3 bases, leaving 2 bases not matched to a gene.

The DNA of the CDR3 is TGCAGCGTTGGGGGGACTAGCGGGAGTTCCGAGCAGTACTTC. Its protein product is CSVGGTSGSSEQYF. The V call is TRBV29-1, the J call TRBJ2-7, with 14 positions matching TRBD2. J was trimmed by 6 bases and V by 4 bases; bases with no gene match: 5. CDR1 and CDR2 from the germline V gene are SQVTM and ANQGSEA. The CDR3 contains 14 residues.

The CDR3 DNA sequence: TGCGCCAGCAGCTTGGTACAGTACCCCTACAATGAGCAGTTCTTC. Its protein product is CASSLVQYPYNEQFF. The rearrangement joins TRBV5-1 to TRBJ2-1; D ambiguous. The V end lost 0 bases, the J end lost 2 bases, and 9 bases lay between the germline ends. The CDR3 extends over 15 amino acids. CDR1 is SGHRS and CDR2 is YFSETQ in the germline V gene.

The chain employs TRBV30 and TRBJ1-2; 7 nucleotides line up with TRBD1. The CDR3 is 14 residues long. Losses at the gene ends were 6 bases for V and 2 bases for J; bases not matched to a gene: 9. Looked up from germline, CDR1 is GTSNPN and CDR2 is SVGIG (reference sequence). CDR3 protein: CACPDREGNYGYTF. In DNA, the CDR3 is TGTGCCTGTCCCGACAGGGAGGGAAACTATGGCTACACCTTC.

This clonotype was found a few times. The chain has TRBV19 and TRBJ2-3; 7 bases line up with TRBD1. Germline CDR1 is LNHDA and CDR2 is SQIVND (reference sequence). There are 16 residues in the CDR3. The junction had 11 bases not matched to a gene; V was cut back by 4 bases and J by 4 bases. CDR3 sequence reads: CASSTRNRGSADTQYF. The CDR3 DNA reads TGTGCCAGTAGTACAAGAAACAGGGGATCAGCAGATACGCAGTATTTT.

This chain uses TRBV29-1 with TRBJ2-7, with 7 nucleotides matching TRBD1. V lost 6 bases, J lost 3 bases, and 14 bases stayed unmatched. Germline values: CDR1 SQVTM, CDR2 ANQGSEA. The CDR3 is 15 amino acids. The CDR3 region has the DNA TGCAGCGTCCAATCCCCGACAGGGACAGTCTACGAGCAGTACTTC. This translates into CSVQSPTGTVYEQYF.

This clonotype has a count of ten or more. The CDR3, as DNA: TGTGCCAGCAGCTTAAAGGCCAGGGGGGACTATGGCTACACCTTC. Translated, it gives CASSLKARGDYGYTF. This chain joins TRBV7-3 and TRBJ1-2; TRBD1 matches 7 bases. Germline V lookup: CDR1 SGHTA, CDR2 FQGTGA. Trimming removed 1 base from V and 3 bases from J; junction bases left unmatched: 5. The CDR3 extends over 15 amino acids.